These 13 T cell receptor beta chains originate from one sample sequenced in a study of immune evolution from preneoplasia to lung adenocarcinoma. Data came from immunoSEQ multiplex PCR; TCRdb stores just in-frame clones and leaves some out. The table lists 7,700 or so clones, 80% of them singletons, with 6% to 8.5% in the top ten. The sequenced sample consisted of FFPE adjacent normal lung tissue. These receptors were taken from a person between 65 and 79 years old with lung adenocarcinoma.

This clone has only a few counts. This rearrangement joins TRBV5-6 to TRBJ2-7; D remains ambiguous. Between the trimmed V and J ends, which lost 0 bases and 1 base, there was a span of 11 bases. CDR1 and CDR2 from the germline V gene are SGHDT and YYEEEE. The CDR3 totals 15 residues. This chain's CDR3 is CASSLEQTLSYEQYF. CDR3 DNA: TGTGCCAGCAGCTTGGAACAAACACTATCCTACGAGCAGTACTTC.

For the CDR3, the DNA is TGTGCCAGCAGTTACTCCTCAGGGGCTGAGCAGTTCTTC. Its translation is CASSYSSGAEQFF. V is TRBV6-5 and J is TRBJ2-1; tentative D call: TRBD1 (6 bases). V lost 0 bases to trimming and J lost 9 bases, with 9 bases between them. This CDR3 is built from 13 residues. Germline CDR1 and CDR2: MNHEY and SVGAGI.

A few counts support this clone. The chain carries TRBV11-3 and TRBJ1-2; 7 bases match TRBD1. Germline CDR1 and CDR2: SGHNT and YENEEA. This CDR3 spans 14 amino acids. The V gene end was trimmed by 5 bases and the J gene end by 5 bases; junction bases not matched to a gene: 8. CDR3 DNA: TGTGCCAGCAGCACCTCCGGGACAGTTTATGGCTACACCTTC. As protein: CASSTSGTVYGYTF.

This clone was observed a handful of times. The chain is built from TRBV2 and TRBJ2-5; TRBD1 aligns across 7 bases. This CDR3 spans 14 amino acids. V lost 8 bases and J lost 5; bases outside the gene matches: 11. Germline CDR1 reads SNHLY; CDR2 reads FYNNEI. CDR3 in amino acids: CASLSTGAVETQYF. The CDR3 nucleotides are TGTGCCAGCCTCTCTACAGGGGCTGTGGAGACCCAGTACTTC.

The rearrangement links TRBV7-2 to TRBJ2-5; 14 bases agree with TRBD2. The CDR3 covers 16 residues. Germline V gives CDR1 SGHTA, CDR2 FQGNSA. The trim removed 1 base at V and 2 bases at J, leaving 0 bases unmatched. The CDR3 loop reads CASSLGLAGGQETQYF. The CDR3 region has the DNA TGTGCCAGCAGCTTAGGACTAGCGGGGGGGCAAGAGACCCAGTACTTC.

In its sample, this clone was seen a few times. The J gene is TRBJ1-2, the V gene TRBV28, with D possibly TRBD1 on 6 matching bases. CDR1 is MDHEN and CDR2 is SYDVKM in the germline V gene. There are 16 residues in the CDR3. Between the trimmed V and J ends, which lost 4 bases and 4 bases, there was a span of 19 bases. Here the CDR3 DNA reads TGTGCCAGCAGTTCCCTAGACAGGACCGGCCCCTATGGCTACACCTTC. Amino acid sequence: CASSSLDRTGPYGYTF.

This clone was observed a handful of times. The CDR3 region is CASRRPDGSGNTIYF. Written as DNA, the CDR3 is TGTGCCAGCAGGCGCCCGGACGGCTCTGGAAACACCATATATTTT. V and J are TRBV6-1 and TRBJ1-3, with no clear D. Germline lookup yields CDR1 MNHNS and CDR2 SASEGT. V was shortened by 6 bases and J by 0 bases, with 12 bases between the two germline ends. There are 15 residues in the CDR3.

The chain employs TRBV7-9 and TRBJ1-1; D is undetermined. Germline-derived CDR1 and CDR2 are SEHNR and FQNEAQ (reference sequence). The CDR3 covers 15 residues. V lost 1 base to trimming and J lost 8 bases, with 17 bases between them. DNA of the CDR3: TGTGCCAGCAGCTTAGTCACCCCAAGTTCGGGGGAAGCTTTCTTT. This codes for CASSLVTPSSGEAFF.

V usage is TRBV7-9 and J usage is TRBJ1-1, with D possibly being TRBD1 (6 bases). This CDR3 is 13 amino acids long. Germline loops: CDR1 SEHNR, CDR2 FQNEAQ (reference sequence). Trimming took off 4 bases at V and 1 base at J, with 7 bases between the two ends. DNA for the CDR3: TGTGCCAGCAGCTCGACAGGGAACACTGAAGCTTTCTTT. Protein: CASSSTGNTEAFF.

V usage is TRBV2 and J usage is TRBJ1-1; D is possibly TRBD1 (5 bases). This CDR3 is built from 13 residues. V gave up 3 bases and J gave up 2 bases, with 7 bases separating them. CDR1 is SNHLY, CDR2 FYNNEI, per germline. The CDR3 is CASSDRTNTEAFF. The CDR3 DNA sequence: TGTGCCAGCAGTGACAGGACAAACACTGAAGCTTTCTTT.

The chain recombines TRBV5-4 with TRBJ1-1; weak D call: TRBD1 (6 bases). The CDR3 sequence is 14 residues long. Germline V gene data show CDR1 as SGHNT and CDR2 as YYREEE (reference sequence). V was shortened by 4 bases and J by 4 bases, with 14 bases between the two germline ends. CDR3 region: CASSLGGGGTEAFF. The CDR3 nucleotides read TGTGCCAGCAGCCTCGGGGGGGGCGGCACTGAAGCTTTCTTT.

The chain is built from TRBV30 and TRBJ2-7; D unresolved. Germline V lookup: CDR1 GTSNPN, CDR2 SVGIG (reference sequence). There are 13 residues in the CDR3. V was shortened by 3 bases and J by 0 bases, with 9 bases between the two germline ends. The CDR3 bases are TGTGCCTGGAGGGACGGAGTCTCCTACGAGCAGTACTTC. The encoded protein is CAWRDGVSYEQYF.

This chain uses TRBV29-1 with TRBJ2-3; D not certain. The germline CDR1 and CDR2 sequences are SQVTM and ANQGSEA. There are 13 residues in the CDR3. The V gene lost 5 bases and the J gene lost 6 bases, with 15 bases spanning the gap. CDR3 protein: CSVLVGGPDTQYF. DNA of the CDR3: TGCAGCGTTTTGGTGGGTGGACCGGATACGCAGTATTTT.